This T cell receptor (beta chain) was sequenced during a study of blood T cells in healthy people across ages. The wider study: T cells yielded about one barcoded beta molecule per two cells through template switching.

Isolation yielded PBMCs, at least 7 million per sample, in every case. Study results and limitations: Leaving the PBMCs unsorted stopped any conclusive comparison of naive versus antigen-experienced cells. Both naive CD4+ cell counts and diversity were greater in long-lived donors than in aged donors.

With regard to this clonotype: Its antigen is not known. Germline is not matched at one junction end, which may reflect a read error.

Germline-derived CDR1 and CDR2 are SGHTA and FQGTGA. There are 15 residues in the CDR3. PCR was performed a second time for roughly 7 to 12 cycles using a sample-barcoded 5' primer and a J-beta primer mix. From the 5' RACE reads, TCRdb called clonotypes with MiXCR, one entry per CDR3 protein. The sample carries roughly 410,000 distinct CDR3 sequences, over 45% recorded once. This receptor was obtained from a man aged 55 to 70 in good health. The chain joins TRBV7-3 to TRBJ2-3; maybe TRBD2 (5 bases). The sequenced sample was blood. The CDR3 loop is CASSLTSEATYTQYF. The CDR3 DNA reads TGTGCCAGCAGCTTAACTAGCGAGGCCACATATACGCAGTATTTT.